These 21 T cell receptor beta chains came from one sample sequenced in a study of post-analysis software for immune sequencing data. Unique molecular identifiers tagged the TCR beta cDNA libraries. TCRdb re-derived calls from the PCR reads in MiXCR, one entry per CDR3 protein. The sample yields 750,000 to 950,000 distinct CDR3 sequences, approximately 57% seen once. Their recognized antigens are unknown. The study, taken as a whole, reports: TRBV segments more frequent in patients than in controls numbered a few and included TRBV5-6, TRBV5-1 and TRBV20-1.

Input material: blood. The receptors shown here come from a girl between 10 and 17 years old with multiple sclerosis.

This clonotype has just a few counts. One junction end disagrees with the germline gene, perhaps due to a read error. The rearrangement links TRBV5-1 to TRBJ2-1; D possibly corresponds to TRBD2 (6 bases). Germline V gene lookup returns CDR1 SGHRS and CDR2 YFSETQ. This CDR3 is 13 amino acids long. The CDR3: CASSLLADNEQFF. For the CDR3, the DNA is TGTGCCAGCAGCCTACTAGCAGACAATGAGCAGTTCTTC.

The chain joins TRBV3-1 to TRBJ1-2, with D unclear. The CDR3 loop spans 13 amino acids. Trimming removed 2 bases from V and 1 base from J, with 5 bases in between. Germline assignment: CDR1 LGHDT and CDR2 YNNKEL (reference sequence). The CDR3 spells CASSQLINYGYTF. The CDR3 bases are TGTGCCAGCAGCCAACTCATTAACTATGGCTACACCTTC.

The chain uses TRBV6-6 and TRBJ2-1; D might be TRBD2 (6 bases). Per germline, CDR1 MNHNY and CDR2 SVGAGI (reference sequence). CDR3 length: 12 residues. V was shortened by 8 bases and J by 7 bases, with 12 bases between the two germline ends. CDR3 loop: CASLRRGNEQFF. The CDR3 DNA reads as TGTGCCAGCCTCCGGCGGGGTAATGAGCAGTTCTTC.

This clonotype came up a few times. This chain joins TRBV6-6 and TRBJ2-4; tentative D call: TRBD2 (5 bases). Germline V gene sequence: CDR1 MNHNY, CDR2 SVGAGI (reference sequence). The length of the CDR3 is 14 residues. Trimming stripped 7 bases from V and 6 bases from J, with 16 bases between. Here the CDR3 DNA reads TGTGCCAGCACCGGACTTGCCGATCGAAACATTCAGTACTTC. This translates into CASTGLADRNIQYF.

This clonotype was seen more than once but under ten times. The rearrangement links TRBV12-3 or TRBV12-4 to TRBJ2-3, with 8 bases fitting TRBD1. The V segment lost 6 bases and the J segment 3 bases; nucleotides outside the gene matches: 14. The CDR3 totals 17 residues. The CDR3 DNA reads as TGTGCCAGCAGCTACGCTCTGCTGGACAGGGCGACAGATACGCAGTATTTT. Protein: CASSYALLDRATDTQYF.

The genes are TRBV10-3 and TRBJ2-5, with a weak D call TRBD2 (6 bases). The CDR3 has 16 residues. Germline CDR1 and CDR2: ENHRY and SYGVKD. Trimming stripped 0 bases from V and 5 bases from J, with 16 bases between. In DNA, the CDR3 is TGTGCCATCAGTGAGTCAGGACTATCAGATATGGAGACCCAGTACTTC. Translated, it gives CAISESGLSDMETQYF.

This clonotype occurred a few times. J is TRBJ1-1 and V is TRBV5-1; D gene ambiguous. The CDR3 has 13 residues. Germline V gene data show CDR1 as SGHRS and CDR2 as YFSETQ. V lost 1 base and J 1 base, leaving 5 bases between the germline ends. DNA for the CDR3: TGCGCCAGCAGCTTGATACAGAACACTGAAGCTTTCTTT. Protein: CASSLIQNTEAFF.

The V and J genes are TRBV20-1 and TRBJ1-2, with 12 bases aligning to TRBD1. Per the germline V gene, CDR1 is DFQATT and CDR2 is SNEGSKA (reference sequence). V shed 4 bases and J 1 base; nucleotides not matched to a gene: 7. The CDR3 runs 16 residues. CDR3 DNA: TGCAGTGCTATGAGCGGGACAGGGGGCCTTAACTATGGCTACACCTTC. It yields the protein CSAMSGTGGLNYGYTF.

This clonotype has just a few counts. V gene TRBV10-3 combines with J gene TRBJ1-2, with 7 bases that match TRBD1. V dropped 5 bases and J dropped 0; count of bases not matched to a gene: 9. The germline gives CDR1 ENHRY, CDR2 SYGVKD. The CDR3 sequence is 16 residues long. The CDR3 DNA reads as TGTGCCATCAGTTCTACCCGGGACAGCCCTAACTATGGCTACACCTTC. Amino acid sequence: CAISSTRDSPNYGYTF.

This clonotype has more than one count but fewer than ten. This chain uses TRBV29-1 with TRBJ1-1; D gene uncertain. Deletions cut 4 bases from V and 0 bases from J, with 3 bases between. The CDR3 is 11 amino acids. CDR1 is SQVTM and CDR2 is ANQGSEA in the germline V gene. CDR3 amino acids: CSVAMNTEAFF. CDR3 DNA: TGCAGCGTTGCCATGAACACTGAAGCTTTCTTT.

This clonotype was observed a handful of times. V usage is TRBV29-1 and J usage is TRBJ2-5, with TRBD1 identical over 7 bases. This CDR3 has 13 residues. Germline CDR1 SQVTM, CDR2 ANQGSEA. V lost 3 bases, J lost 4 bases, and 5 bases stayed unmatched. CDR3 sequence: CSVDEAGGETQYF. In nucleotides, the CDR3 is TGCAGCGTTGATGAGGCAGGGGGAGAGACCCAGTACTTC.

The rearrangement joins TRBV3-1 to TRBJ2-6; D is ambiguous. The CDR3 is 14 residues long. Germline CDR1 LGHDT, CDR2 YNNKEL (reference sequence). The V end lost 4 bases, the J end lost 2 bases, and 6 bases lay between the germline ends. The CDR3 sequence: CASSPSAGANVLTF. CDR3 nucleotides: TGTGCCAGCAGCCCCTCTGCTGGGGCCAACGTCCTGACTTTC. The full variable domain, with the rest looked up from reference TRBV3-1 and TRBJ2-6, is DTAVSQTPKYLVTQMGNDKSIKCEQNLGHDTMYWYKQDSKKFLKIMFSYNNKELIINETVPNRFSPKSPDKAHLNLHINSLELGDSAVYFCASSPSAGANVLTFGAGSRLTVL.

This clonotype was counted between two and nine times. The chain couples TRBV29-1 to TRBJ2-5; maybe TRBD1 (5 bases). The CDR3 consists of 13 residues. The V gene lost 1 base and the J gene lost 1 base, with 7 bases spanning the gap. Germline CDR1 and CDR2: SQVTM and ANQGSEA. CDR3: CSVEGQSQETQYF. The DNA for the CDR3 is TGCAGCGTTGAAGGACAGTCCCAAGAGACCCAGTACTTC. The variable domain in full, with the rest retrieved from reference TRBV29-1 and TRBJ2-5, is SAVISQKPSRDICQRGTSLTIQCQVDSQVTMMFWYRQQPGQSLTLIATANQGSEATYESGFVIDKFPISRPNLTFSTLTVSNMSPEDSSIYLCSVEGQSQETQYFGPGTRLLVL.

V gene TRBV20-1 combines with J gene TRBJ2-1; tentative D call: TRBD1 (8 bases). This CDR3 is built from 14 residues. With 6 bases removed from V and 5 bases from J, the gap between germline ends came to 17 bases. Per germline, CDR1 DFQATT and CDR2 SNEGSKA (reference sequence). CDR3 protein: CSALDRGLNNEQFF. DNA for the CDR3: TGCAGTGCCCTCGACAGGGGACTAAACAATGAGCAGTTCTTC.

V is TRBV18 and J is TRBJ2-3; weak D call: TRBD1 (6 bases). The CDR3 runs 19 residues. The germline V and J ends were trimmed by 0 bases and 4 bases, with 23 bases remaining between them. The germline V gene encodes CDR1 KGHSH and CDR2 LQKENI. This chain's CDR3 is CASSPPVRTGFSGPDTQYF. The CDR3 DNA reads TGTGCCAGCTCACCACCGGTTAGAACAGGGTTTTCTGGCCCAGATACGCAGTATTTT.

This chain uses TRBV7-9 with TRBJ2-7; no definite D call. The CDR3 spans 13 residues. The germline CDR1 and CDR2 sequences are SEHNR and FQNEAQ (reference sequence). Deletions cut 7 bases from V and 6 bases from J, with 16 bases between. The CDR3 nucleotides are TGTGCCAGCAACCCAGGTTCTGCCGTCGAGCAGTACTTC. Translating gives CASNPGSAVEQYF.

This chain uses TRBV12-3 or TRBV12-4 with TRBJ2-7, with 8 positions matching TRBD1. Trimming cost V 6 bases and J 2 bases; bases outside gene matches: 9. This CDR3 region has 15 residues. In DNA form, the CDR3 reads TGTGCCAGCAGCCGGACCGGGACAGGTCCCTACGAGCAGTACTTC. Protein product: CASSRTGTGPYEQYF.

This clonotype has more than one count but fewer than ten. V and J are TRBV6-6 and TRBJ2-6; TRBD1 aligns across 8 bases. The CDR3 runs 16 residues. Germline V gene data show CDR1 as MNHNY and CDR2 as SVGAGI (reference sequence). V dropped 7 bases and J dropped 4; count of bases not matched to a gene: 9. CDR3: CASIGQGPRGANVLTF. As DNA, the CDR3 is TGTGCCAGCATCGGACAGGGACCCCGCGGGGCCAACGTCCTGACTTTC.

The gene calls are TRBV10-3 and TRBJ2-2; TRBD2 aligns across 9 bases. Germline loops: CDR1 ENHRY, CDR2 SYGVKD. J was trimmed by 5 bases and V by 10 bases; bases with no gene match: 11. This CDR3 has 15 residues. The CDR3 here is CATTAGGIGTGELFF. The CDR3 coding sequence is TGTGCCACCACAGCGGGAGGTATTGGGACCGGGGAGCTGTTTTTT.

Comments on this clonotype: A read error is likely, as this CDR3 ends without the conserved phenylalanine or tryptophan. The DNA for the CDR3 is TGCGCCAGCAGCTTGGCGCAGGGTTCTTCCTACGAGCAGTACTAC. Protein sequence: CASSLAQGSSYEQYY. V gene TRBV5-1 combines with J gene TRBJ2-4; D is possibly TRBD1 (5 bases). TRBJ2-7 matches the DNA end more closely, so the J call is doubtful. Per the germline V gene, CDR1 is SGHRS and CDR2 is YFSETQ. The CDR3 extends over 15 amino acids.

The chain recombines TRBV20-1 with TRBJ2-5; TRBD2 aligns across 10 bases. This CDR3 is built from 17 residues. The ends lost 2 bases at V and 1 base at J; junction bases unmatched: 10. Germline CDR1 reads DFQATT; CDR2 reads SNEGSKA (reference sequence). The CDR3 region has the DNA TGCAGTGCTAGACGGATTAGCGGGGGGTCCTTCCAAGAGACCCAGTACTTC. It encodes CSARRISGGSFQETQYF.